This TCR beta chain was recovered during a study of OX40 agonist ivuxolimab in advanced cancers. Generated by immunoSEQ multiplex PCR, the TCRdb table keeps only in-frame clones and is missing some. The data hold fewer than 20,000 clones, with 65% to 80% observed a single time. Comments on this clone: Its antigen is not identified.

Study results and limitations: More expanded clones were seen, on average, in CD8+ T cells than in CD4+.

The starting material was CD4+ or CD8+ T cells sorted from blood, obtained in a trial of the OX40 agonist ivuxolimab. The origin of this receptor is an adult with an advanced solid tumor such as melanoma, head and neck, liver or kidney cancer.

CDR3 region: CASSFQGTQDEQYF. In nucleotides, the CDR3 is TGTGCCAGCAGCTTCCAGGGAACGCAGGACGAGCAGTACTTC. This chain links TRBV5-6 with TRBJ2-7; possible D gene TRBD1, 5 bases. The V gene's germline CDR1 is SGHDT and CDR2 YYEEEE. V was pared by 2 bases and J by 5 bases, with 14 bases between. The CDR3 contains 14 residues.